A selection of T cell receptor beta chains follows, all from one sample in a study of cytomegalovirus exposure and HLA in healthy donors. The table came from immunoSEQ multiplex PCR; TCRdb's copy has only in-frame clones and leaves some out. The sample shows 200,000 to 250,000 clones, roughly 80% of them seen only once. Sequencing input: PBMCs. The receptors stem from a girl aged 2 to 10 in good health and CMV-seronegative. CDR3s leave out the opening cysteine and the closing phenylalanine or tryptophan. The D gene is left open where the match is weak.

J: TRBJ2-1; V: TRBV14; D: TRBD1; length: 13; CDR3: ASSQDQGRGHQQF
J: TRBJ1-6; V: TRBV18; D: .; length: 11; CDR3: ASRVQDNSPLH
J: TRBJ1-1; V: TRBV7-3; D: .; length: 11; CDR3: ASSSTVNTEAF
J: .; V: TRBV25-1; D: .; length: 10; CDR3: ASRAGGYEQY
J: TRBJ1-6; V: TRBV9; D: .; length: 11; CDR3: ASSVGGGTPLH
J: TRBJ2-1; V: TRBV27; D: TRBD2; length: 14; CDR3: ASRKAAGGPHNEQF
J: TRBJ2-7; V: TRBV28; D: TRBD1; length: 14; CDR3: ASSLGLGGGTYEQY
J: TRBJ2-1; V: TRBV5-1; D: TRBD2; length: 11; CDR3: ASSGRGYNEQF
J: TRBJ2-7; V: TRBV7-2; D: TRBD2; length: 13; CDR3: ASSLLAAARYEQY
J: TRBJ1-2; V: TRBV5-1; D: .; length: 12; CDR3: ASSSGGQTYGYT
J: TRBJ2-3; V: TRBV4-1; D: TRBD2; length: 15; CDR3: ASSRHRTSGSTDTQY
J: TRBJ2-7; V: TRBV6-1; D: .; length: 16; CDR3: ASSEVTASGAGVVEQY
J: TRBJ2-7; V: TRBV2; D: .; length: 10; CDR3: AIQGLSYEQY
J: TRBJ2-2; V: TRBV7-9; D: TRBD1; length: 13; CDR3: ASSSATGATGELF
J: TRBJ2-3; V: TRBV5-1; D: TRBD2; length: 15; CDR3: ASSPTMRGSSTDTQY
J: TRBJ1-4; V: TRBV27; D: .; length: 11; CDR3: ASRGTGTEKLF
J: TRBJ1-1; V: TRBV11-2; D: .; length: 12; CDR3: ASSLGGVNTEAF
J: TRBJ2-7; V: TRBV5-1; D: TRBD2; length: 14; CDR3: ASSLAGGGGTYEQY
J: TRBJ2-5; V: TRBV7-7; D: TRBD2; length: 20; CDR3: ASSSCAGTSGGLSRSEETQY
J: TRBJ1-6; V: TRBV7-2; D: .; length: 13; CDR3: ASTPEAGERSPLH
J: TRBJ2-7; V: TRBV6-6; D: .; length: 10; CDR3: ASSYPRFEQY